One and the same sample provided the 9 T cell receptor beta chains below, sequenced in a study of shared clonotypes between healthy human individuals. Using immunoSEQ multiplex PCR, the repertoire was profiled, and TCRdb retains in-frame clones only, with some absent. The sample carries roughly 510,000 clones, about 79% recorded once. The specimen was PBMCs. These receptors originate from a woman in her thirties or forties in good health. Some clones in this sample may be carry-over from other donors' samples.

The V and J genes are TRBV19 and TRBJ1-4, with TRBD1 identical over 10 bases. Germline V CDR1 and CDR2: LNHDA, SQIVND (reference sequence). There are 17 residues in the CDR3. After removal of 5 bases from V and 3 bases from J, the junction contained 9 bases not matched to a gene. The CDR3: CASSLRQGASANEKLFF. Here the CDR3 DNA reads TGTGCCAGTAGTTTAAGACAGGGGGCATCGGCTAATGAAAAACTGTTTTTT.

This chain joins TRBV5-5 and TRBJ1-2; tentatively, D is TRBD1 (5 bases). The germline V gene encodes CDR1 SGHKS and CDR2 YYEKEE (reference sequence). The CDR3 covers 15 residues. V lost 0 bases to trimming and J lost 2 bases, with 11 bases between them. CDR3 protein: CASSLEPTDNYGYTF. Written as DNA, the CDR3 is TGTGCCAGCAGCTTGGAGCCGACAGACAACTATGGCTACACCTTC.

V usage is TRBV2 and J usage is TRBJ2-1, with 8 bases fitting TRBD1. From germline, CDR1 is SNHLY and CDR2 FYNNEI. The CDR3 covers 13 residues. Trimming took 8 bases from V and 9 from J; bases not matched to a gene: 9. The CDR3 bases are TGTGCCAGCGCGGACAGGGCGAGAGGTGAGCAGTTCTTC. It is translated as CASADRARGEQFF.

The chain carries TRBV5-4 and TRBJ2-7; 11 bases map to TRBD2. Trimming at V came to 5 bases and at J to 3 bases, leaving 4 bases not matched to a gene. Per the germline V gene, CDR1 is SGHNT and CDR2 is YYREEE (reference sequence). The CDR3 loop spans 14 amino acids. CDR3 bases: TGTGCCAGCAGGCCGGGACTAGCGGTCTACGAGCAGTACTTC. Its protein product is CASRPGLAVYEQYF.

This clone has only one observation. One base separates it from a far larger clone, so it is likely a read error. CDR3 amino acids: CASSFGLSPYEQHF. The CDR3 region has the DNA TGTGCCAGCAGCTTCGGACTGAGTCCCTACGAGCAGCACTTC. This rearrangement joins TRBV7-9 to TRBJ2-7; the D gene is possibly TRBD2 (5 bases). The CDR3 covers 14 residues. CDR1 is SEHNR, CDR2 FQNEAQ, per germline (reference sequence).

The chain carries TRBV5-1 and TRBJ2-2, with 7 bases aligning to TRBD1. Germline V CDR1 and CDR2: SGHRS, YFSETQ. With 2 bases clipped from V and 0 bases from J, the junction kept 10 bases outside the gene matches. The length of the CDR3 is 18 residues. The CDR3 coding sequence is TGCGCCAGCAGCTTCCCTAACAGGGGAAAAGCGAACACCGGGGAGCTGTTTTTT. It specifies CASSFPNRGKANTGELFF.

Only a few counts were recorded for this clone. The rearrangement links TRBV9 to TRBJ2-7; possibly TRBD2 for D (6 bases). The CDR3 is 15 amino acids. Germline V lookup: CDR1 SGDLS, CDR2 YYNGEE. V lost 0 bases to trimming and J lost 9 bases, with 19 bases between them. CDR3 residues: CASSVEGTAPLGQYF. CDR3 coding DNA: TGTGCCAGCAGCGTAGAAGGGACTGCCCCCCTCGGGCAGTACTTC.

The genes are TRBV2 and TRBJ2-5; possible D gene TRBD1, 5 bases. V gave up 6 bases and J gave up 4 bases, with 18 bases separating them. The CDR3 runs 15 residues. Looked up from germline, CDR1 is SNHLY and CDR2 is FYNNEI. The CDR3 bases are TGTGCCAGCAGCTATTGGGGCCAGCCTCTAGAGACCCAGTACTTC. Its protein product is CASSYWGQPLETQYF. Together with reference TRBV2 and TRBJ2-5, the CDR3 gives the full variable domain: EPEVTQTPSHQVTQMGQEVILRCVPISNHLYFYWYRQILGQKVEFLVSFYNNEISEKSEIFDDQFSVERPDGSNFTLKIRSTKLEDSAMYFCASSYWGQPLETQYFGPGTRLLVL.

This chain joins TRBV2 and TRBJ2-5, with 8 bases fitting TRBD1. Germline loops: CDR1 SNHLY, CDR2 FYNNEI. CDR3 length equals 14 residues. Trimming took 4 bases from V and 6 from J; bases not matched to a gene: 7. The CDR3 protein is CASSVGQGFKTQYF. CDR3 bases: TGTGCCAGCAGTGTAGGACAGGGCTTTAAGACCCAGTACTTC. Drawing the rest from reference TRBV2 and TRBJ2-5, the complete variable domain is EPEVTQTPSHQVTQMGQEVILRCVPISNHLYFYWYRQILGQKVEFLVSFYNNEISEKSEIFDDQFSVERPDGSNFTLKIRSTKLEDSAMYFCASSVGQGFKTQYFGPGTRLLVL.